The subject of this entry is one T cell receptor beta chain. The antigen is undetermined. This specimen comes from a study of TIL therapy for anti-PD-1-resistant metastatic lung cancer. Study-wide context: Tumor harvest preceded PD-1/PD-L1 blockade, followed by nivolumab treatment. Median tumor PD-L1 proportion score was roughly 5.9%.

Time point specified: pre-treatment sample, taken before nivolumab and TIL therapy. V lost 5 bases to trimming and J lost 5 bases, with 19 bases between them. CDR1 is MDHEN, CDR2 SYDVKM, per germline. This CDR3 has 15 amino acids. Sequencing used immunoSEQ v3. Only in-frame clones appear in the TCRdb table, and some are missing; sequencing was by immunoSEQ multiplex PCR. The sample lists some 43,000 clones, 79% occurring once. General study results and limits: This highly selected cohort may not generalize to typical lung cancer patients.

The rearrangement joins TRBV28 to TRBJ2-7; the D gene is possibly TRBD1 (6 bases). The material was blood, obtained at baseline. This receptor was identified in a man between 65 and 79 years old with non-small cell lung cancer. The DNA for the CDR3 is TGTGCCAGCAGTCCAACACAGGGACCCCAAAACGAGCAGTACTTC. As protein: CASSPTQGPQNEQYF.